This T cell receptor beta chain was found in a study of OX40 agonist ivuxolimab in advanced cancers. Looking at the study overall: The patients received ivuxolimab by intravenous route every 2 weeks at 0.01 to 10 mg/kg. Participants could have had prior anti-PD-1, anti-PD-L1 or anti-CTLA-4 therapy, and approximately 40% had some. Study-wide points: Fewer expanded clones were found on average in CD4+ than in CD8+ T cells.

Sampling of blood occurred at baseline, cycle 4 day 1, and cycle 7 day 1. Clones were read by immunoSEQ multiplex PCR, and TCRdb kept only the in-frame ones, dropping some. The repertoire holds tens of thousands of clones, with 70% to 90% as singletons. This clone was seen only once. The antigen is not known. Per germline, CDR1 LNHNV and CDR2 YYDKDF (reference sequence). The CDR3 spans 14 residues. V gave up 0 bases and J gave up 7 bases, with 12 bases separating them. The specimen comprised CD4+ or CD8+ T cells sorted from blood, sampled in a trial of the OX40 agonist ivuxolimab. V is TRBV15 and J is TRBJ1-1; D may be TRBD1 (6 bases). The origin of this receptor is an adult with an advanced solid tumor such as melanoma, head and neck, liver or kidney cancer. The CDR3 nucleotides read TGTGCCACCAGCAGAGATGGGGGCAGGGGTGAAGCTTTCTTT. This encodes CATSRDGGRGEAFF. The full variable domain, completed using reference TRBV15 and TRBJ1-1, is DAMVIQNPRYQVTQFGKPVTLSCSQTLNHNVMYWYQQKSSQAPKLLFHYYDKDFNNEADTPDNFQSRRPNTSFCFLDIRSPGLGDTAMYLCATSRDGGRGEAFFGQGTRLTVV.